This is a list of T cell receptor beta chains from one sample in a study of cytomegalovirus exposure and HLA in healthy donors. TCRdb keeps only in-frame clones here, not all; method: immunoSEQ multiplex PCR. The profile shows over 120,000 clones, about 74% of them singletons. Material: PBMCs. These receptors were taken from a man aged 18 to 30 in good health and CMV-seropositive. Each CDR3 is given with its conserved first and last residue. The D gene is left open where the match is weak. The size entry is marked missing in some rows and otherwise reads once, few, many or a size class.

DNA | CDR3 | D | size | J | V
TGTGCCAGCAGCCTGTCGTTCGGGAGCAATCAGCCCCAGCATTTT | CASSLSFGSNQPQHF | NA | NA | TRBJ1-5 | TRBV16
TGTGCCAGCAGTTTGGGAGGTTGGGCAGATACGCAGTATTTT | CASSLGGWADTQYF | NA | few | TRBJ2-3 | TRBV6-5
TGTGCCAGCAGCAGTGGTACGGGATCCCGCTATGGCTACACCTTC | CASSSGTGSRYGYTF | NA | few | TRBJ1-2 | TRBV27
TGTGCCAGCACCTACACCGGGGAGCTGTTTTTT | CASTYTGELFF | NA | NA | TRBJ2-2 | TRBV2
TGTGCCAGCAGGCGGGACTTAAACTATGGCTACACCTTC | CASRRDLNYGYTF | NA | NA | TRBJ1-2 | TRBV28
TGTGCCAGCAGCATTACAGGGCATCAGCCCCAGCATTTT | CASSITGHQPQHF | NA | NA | TRBJ1-5 | TRBV7-2
TGTGCCAGCAGCCCGACTAGCTCGGAGACCCAGTACTTC | CASSPTSSETQYF | TRBD2 | NA | TRBJ2-5 | TRBV5-6
TGTGCCAGTAGTATAGGGGACAGGAGACCTAGCGGGAGAGAAGAGACCCAGTACTTC | CASSIGDRRPSGREETQYF | TRBD2 | NA | TRBJ2-5 | TRBV19
TGTGCCAGCAGCTCAGAGGGGGCGCATGGCTATGGCTACACCTTC | CASSSEGAHGYGYTF | TRBD1 | NA | TRBJ1-2 | TRBV5-4
TGTGCCTGGAGTCGACAGGGCACAGATACGCAGTATTTT | CAWSRQGTDTQYF | NA | NA | TRBJ2-3 | TRBV30
TGTGCCAGCAGCCGAGGACAGAGCACAGATACGCAGTATTTT | CASSRGQSTDTQYF | NA | NA | TRBJ2-3 | TRBV11-3
TGTGCCAGTAGATCGAGCGGGGGGAATGAGCAGTTCTTC | CASRSSGGNEQFF | TRBD2 | few | TRBJ2-1 | TRBV19
TGCGCCAGCAGCTTGGCCAATAGAGGGATCGGGGCTTTCTTT | CASSLANRGIGAFF | NA | NA | TRBJ1-1 | TRBV5-1
TGTGCCAGTAGTGCGCTGCAGGGGGCCGCGTCACCCCTCCACTTT | CASSALQGAASPLHF | TRBD1 | NA | TRBJ1-6 | TRBV19
TGTGCCAGTAGTAAACGTTCGGGACAGGGGAGCACTGAAGCTTTCTTT | CASSKRSGQGSTEAFF | TRBD1 | NA | TRBJ1-1 | TRBV19
TGTGCCAGCAGTGCTAGAGGATCCTACAATGAGCAGTTCTTC | CASSARGSYNEQFF | NA | NA | TRBJ2-1 | TRBV2
TGTGCCAGCAGCCAAACCAGGACTGAAGCTTTCTTT | CASSQTRTEAFF | NA | NA | TRBJ1-1 | TRBV14
TGTGCCAGCAGTTACGAGGCCGGGGTTGATGAGCAGTTCTTC | CASSYEAGVDEQFF | NA | NA | TRBJ2-1 | TRBV6-5
TGTGCCAGCAGTACCTGGACAGGGGGTAATTCACCCCTCCACTTT | CASSTWTGGNSPLHF | TRBD1 | few | TRBJ1-6 | TRBV6-5
TGTGCCAGCACCCGGGGGTGGGGGGAGGATCAGCCCCAGCATTTT | CASTRGWGEDQPQHF | NA | NA | TRBJ1-5 | TRBV6-1
TGTGCCAGCAGCCCCACCGGGACTAGCGGGATGTACGAGCAGTACTTC | CASSPTGTSGMYEQYF | TRBD2 | once | TRBJ2-7 | TRBV13
TGTGCCAGCACCCAACGGGGGGAAGGCTATGGCTACACCTTC | CASTQRGEGYGYTF | NA | NA | TRBJ1-2 | TRBV6-6
TGTGCCAGCTCACCACTCGACAGATACACTGAAGCTTTCTTT | CASSPLDRYTEAFF | NA | NA | TRBJ1-1 | TRBV18
TGTGCCAGCAGTCTAGTAGGGGTCGATAGCACAGATACGCAGTATTTT | CASSLVGVDSTDTQYF | NA | NA | TRBJ2-3 | TRBV27
TGCGCCAGCAGCTCGGCGGGGGGCGGGAATGAAAAACTGTTTTTT | CASSSAGGGNEKLFF | NA | NA | TRBJ1-4 | TRBV5-1
TGTGCCAGCAGTCGTAGCGGGAGGGCCACAGATACGCAGTATTTT | CASSRSGRATDTQYF | TRBD2 | NA | TRBJ2-3 | TRBV28
TGTGCCAGCAGCGTAGCCGGACTAGCGGGGGCGGGCACCGGGGAGCTGTTTTTT | CASSVAGLAGAGTGELFF | TRBD2 | NA | TRBJ2-2 | TRBV9
TGCGCCAGCAGCTTGGATTGGTCTGTGAGGACTGAAGCTTTCTTT | CASSLDWSVRTEAFF | NA | NA | TRBJ1-1 | TRBV5-1